These 17 T cell receptor beta chains originate from one sample sequenced in a study of T cell changes during pregnancy in multiple sclerosis. The data were produced by immunoSEQ multiplex PCR, yet TCRdb's version contains in-frame clones alone and is incomplete. The repertoire holds tens of thousands of clones, with roughly 94% as singletons. Sequences were derived from peripheral blood, sampled in the third trimester of pregnancy. The receptors were gathered from a female donor with multiple sclerosis, enrolled in a pregnancy study.

The gene calls are TRBV10-1 and TRBJ2-2, with 9 bases matching TRBD1. The germline CDR1 and CDR2 sequences are WNHNN and SYGVQD (reference sequence). With 3 bases clipped from V and 3 bases from J, the junction kept 5 bases outside the gene matches. This CDR3 has 16 residues. In DNA, the CDR3 is TGCGCCAGCAGTGAAAGGGACAGGGAAGACACCGGGGAGCTGTTTTTT. Translation: CASSERDREDTGELFF.

The J gene is TRBJ1-5, the V gene TRBV25-1; a possible D gene is TRBD1 (6 bases). Germline V lookup: CDR1 MGHDK, CDR2 SYGVNS. The CDR3 sequence is 18 residues long. V was trimmed by 3 bases and J by 3 bases, leaving 21 bases between them. This chain's CDR3 is CASSDPPGAFGSNQPQHF. In nucleotides, the CDR3 is TGTGCCAGCAGTGATCCTCCAGGGGCCTTCGGGTCCAATCAGCCCCAGCATTTT. Combining the CDR3 with reference TRBV25-1 and TRBJ1-5 gives the whole variable domain EADIYQTPRYLVIGTGKKITLECSQTMGHDKMYWYQQDPGMELHLIHYSYGVNSTEKGDLSSESTVSRIRTEHFPLTLESARPSHTSQYLCASSDPPGAFGSNQPQHFGDGTRLSIL.

This sequence joins TRBV5-4 and TRBJ2-3; no firm D call. This CDR3 is built from 16 residues. Looked up from germline, CDR1 is SGHNT and CDR2 is YYREEE (reference sequence). The germline V and J ends were trimmed by 2 bases and 3 bases, with 16 bases remaining between them. The CDR3 reads CASSLLLGTTTDTQYF. The DNA of the CDR3 is TGTGCCAGCAGCTTACTCCTCGGAACTACAACAGATACGCAGTATTTT. Full variable domain (outside the CDR3, taken from reference TRBV5-4 and TRBJ2-3): ETGVTQSPTHLIKTRGQQVTLRCSSQSGHNTVSWYQQALGQGPQFIFQYYREEENGRGNFPPRFSGLQFPNYSSELNVNALELDDSALYLCASSLLLGTTTDTQYFGPGTRLTVL.

The chain combines TRBV10-3 with TRBJ1-1, with TRBD1 matching over 9 bases. This CDR3 has 15 amino acids. Germline trimming cut 4 bases from V and 3 bases from J; bases unmatched to any gene: 6. CDR1 is ENHRY and CDR2 is SYGVKD in the germline V gene. The CDR3 DNA is TGTGCCATCAGTGGGCGGACAGGGGATTACACTGAAGCTTTCTTT. The encoded protein is CAISGRTGDYTEAFF.

V and J are TRBV6-1 and TRBJ2-7; TRBD1 might be the D (6 bases). CDR1 is MNHNS and CDR2 is SASEGT in the germline V gene. The CDR3 contains 10 residues. Trimming left V 5 bases short and J 9 bases short, with 8 bases between. In DNA, the CDR3 is TGTGCCAGCAGTCAGACAGGGCAGTACTTC. This gives the protein CASSQTGQYF.

The rearrangement uses TRBV7-7 and TRBJ2-2, with D maybe TRBD1 (6 bases). The germline V and J ends were trimmed by 4 bases and 0 bases, with 12 bases remaining between them. The CDR3 covers 16 residues. CDR1 and CDR2 from the germline V gene are SSHAT and FNYEAQ (reference sequence). The CDR3 spells CASSCPDRTNTGELFF. The CDR3 DNA reads TGTGCCAGCAGCTGCCCCGACAGGACGAACACCGGGGAGCTGTTTTTT.

V and J are TRBV7-2 and TRBJ1-2; D perhaps matches TRBD1 (6 bases). This CDR3 contains 16 residues. V was shortened by 5 bases and J by 2 bases, with 18 bases between the two germline ends. The germline CDR1 and CDR2 sequences are SGHTA and FQGNSA. The CDR3 bases are TGTGCCAGCAGCCCCCAAGGGGGGGGGCCCAACTATGGCTACACCTTC. Protein product: CASSPQGGGPNYGYTF. Together with reference TRBV7-2 and TRBJ1-2, the CDR3 gives the full variable domain: GAGVSQSPSNKVTEKGKDVELRCDPISGHTALYWYRQSLGQGLEFLIYFQGNSAPDKSGLPSDRFSAERTGGSVSTLTIQRTQQEDSAVYLCASSPQGGGPNYGYTFGSGTRLTVV.

The genes are TRBV27 and TRBJ2-6; TRBD1 matches 7 bases. The CDR3 covers 19 residues. Trimming removed 5 bases from V and 4 bases from J; junction bases left unmatched: 17. In germline, CDR1 is MNHEY, CDR2 SMNVEV (reference sequence). CDR3 sequence (DNA): TGTGCCAGCAGTACCCCACGGACAGGCTCTTTGAGAGGGGCCAACGTCCTGACTTTC. Its translation: CASSTPRTGSLRGANVLTF.

This rearrangement joins TRBV5-6 to TRBJ1-2; a weak D match, TRBD1 (6 bases). Germline CDR1 reads SGHDT; CDR2 reads YYEEEE. Trimming took 4 bases from V and 2 from J, leaving 9 bases between them. The CDR3 contains 13 residues. CDR3 DNA sequence: TGTGCCAGCAGCGTCGACAGGAACTATGGCTACACCTTC. Translation gives CASSVDRNYGYTF.

The chain joins TRBV29-1 to TRBJ1-2; TRBD1 matches at 7 bases. After removal of 4 bases from V and 9 bases from J, the junction contained 14 bases not matched to a gene. Germline V gives CDR1 SQVTM, CDR2 ANQGSEA. This CDR3 comprises 14 residues. In DNA form, the CDR3 reads TGCAGCGTTGGGGGGCCAGGGGGTGGGTCTAGCTACACCTTC. It specifies CSVGGPGGGSSYTF.

The chain joins TRBV7-3 to TRBJ2-3, with 10 bases identical to TRBD2. The CDR3 sequence is 15 residues long. Trimming cost V 6 bases and J 2 bases; bases outside gene matches: 5. Germline V lookup: CDR1 SGHTA, CDR2 FQGTGA. In DNA, the CDR3 is TGTGCCAGCAGAGGGACTAGCGCCTACACAGATACGCAGTATTTT. Its translation: CASRGTSAYTDTQYF.

This clone was seen a single time. The CDR3 here is CASSRLVQGDVYGYTF. In DNA form, the CDR3 reads TGTGCCAGCTCACGCCTTGTACAGGGGGATGTATATGGCTACACCTTC. The chain uses TRBV18 and TRBJ1-2; 8 nucleotides match TRBD1. Germline-derived CDR1 and CDR2 are KGHSH and LQKENI. J lost 5 bases, V lost 4 bases, and 12 bases had no gene match. This CDR3 has 16 amino acids.

V usage is TRBV6-5 and J usage is TRBJ1-5, with a possible D match to TRBD1 (5 bases). There are 13 residues in the CDR3. Trimming removed 6 bases from V and 11 bases from J, with 17 bases in between. Germline V gene data show CDR1 as MNHEY and CDR2 as SVGAGI. The DNA for the CDR3 is TGTGCCAGCAGAGAGACAGACAGACGCACCCAGCATTTT. Amino acids: CASRETDRRTQHF.

This chain joins TRBV5-1 and TRBJ2-5, with 12 bases aligning to TRBD2. The length of the CDR3 is 15 residues. V lost 4 bases, J lost 4 bases, and 5 bases stayed unmatched. Germline V lookup: CDR1 SGHRS, CDR2 YFSETQ. In DNA form, the CDR3 reads TGCGCCAGCAGCCCCCTAGCGGGGGGGCCAGAGACCCAGTACTTC. Translating it yields CASSPLAGGPETQYF.

V is TRBV6-1 and J is TRBJ1-5, with 7 bases that match TRBD1. The CDR3 is 13 amino acids. In germline, CDR1 is MNHNS, CDR2 SASEGT. The chain's CDR3 is CTTDRPLGQPQHF. Written as DNA, the CDR3 is TGTACGACGGACAGGCCGTTGGGTCAGCCCCAGCATTTT.

V and J are TRBV4-1 and TRBJ2-3; D gene ambiguous. Germline loops: CDR1 MGHRA, CDR2 YSYEKL. The CDR3 contains 16 residues. Trimming pared 3 bases from V and 0 bases from J, leaving 13 bases between. The CDR3, as DNA: TGCGCCAGCAGCCATCCCCCGGTTACTAGCACAGATACGCAGTATTTT. Translated: CASSHPPVTSTDTQYF.

This chain connects TRBV2 to TRBJ1-1; D is unclear. The CDR3 is 13 residues long. V was cut by 1 base and J by 3 bases, with 6 bases left in between. Per the germline V gene, CDR1 is SNHLY and CDR2 is FYNNEI. Here the CDR3 reads CASSEGGDTEAFF. The CDR3 DNA follows: TGTGCCAGCAGTGAAGGCGGAGACACTGAAGCTTTCTTT.